The 21 T cell receptor beta chains below come from one sample, sequenced in a study of T-cell memory formation after mild COVID-19. TCRdb re-analysed the 5' RACE reads in MiXCR, keeping a single row per CDR3 protein. The repertoire holds about 540,000 distinct CDR3 sequences, with about a fifth as singletons. Material: PBMCs or a T cell subset sorted from them (not recorded which). The receptors come from an adult woman who had mild COVID-19 (a few samples of this study predate the infection). Cell type and time point are not known.

The V call is TRBV7-6, the J call TRBJ2-1; perhaps TRBD2 as D (5 bases). There are 16 residues in the CDR3. Germline assignment: CDR1 SGHVS and CDR2 FNYEAQ. Deletions cut 0 bases from V and 6 bases from J, with 15 bases between. CDR3 DNA: TGTGCCAGCAGCTTAGCTGTTAGCGCCGTATCCAATGAGCAGTTCTTC. Its translation is CASSLAVSAVSNEQFF.

The V gene is TRBV4-3, the J gene TRBJ1-6; D gene uncertain. The CDR3 is 15 residues long. Germline V gene sequence: CDR1 LGHNA, CDR2 YSLEER. The V gene lost 0 bases and the J gene lost 7 bases, with 10 bases spanning the gap. For the CDR3, the DNA is TGCGCCAGCAGCCAAGAAGCTGGATTCAATTCACCCCTCCACTTT. Translation: CASSQEAGFNSPLHF.

This clonotype was counted a few times. This sequence joins TRBV4-2 and TRBJ2-1, with TRBD2 matching 9 bases. Germline CDR1 is LGHNA and CDR2 is YNFKEQ. Trimming cost V 1 base and J 8 bases; bases outside gene matches: 3. The CDR3 loop spans 14 amino acids. CDR3 sequence: CASSQGREGHEQFF. For the CDR3, the DNA is TGTGCCAGCAGCCAAGGGCGGGAGGGCCATGAGCAGTTCTTC.

The chain has TRBV27 and TRBJ2-7; D may be TRBD1 or TRBD2 (5 bases each). V was cut by 4 bases and J by 4 bases, with 14 bases left in between. This CDR3 has 14 residues. Germline CDR1 and CDR2: MNHEY and SMNVEV (reference sequence). CDR3 region: CASSSYEGKYEQYF. In DNA, the CDR3 is TGTGCCAGCAGTTCCTATGAGGGGAAGTACGAGCAGTACTTC.

The sample holds one count of this clonotype. The genes are TRBV20-1 and TRBJ1-6; TRBD1 is a possible D gene (5 bases). Trimming took off 1 base at V and 9 bases at J, with 10 bases between the two ends. This CDR3 is built from 13 residues. Germline CDR1 and CDR2: DFQATT and SNEGSKA (reference sequence). CDR3 sequence reads: CSARASGFSPLHF. CDR3 DNA sequence: TGCAGTGCTAGAGCCTCAGGGTTTTCACCCCTCCACTTT.

The rearrangement uses TRBV29-1 and TRBJ2-5; D tentatively reads TRBD1 or TRBD2 (5 bases each). CDR1 is SQVTM and CDR2 is ANQGSEA in the germline V gene. Trimming removed 1 base at V and 0 bases at J, with 9 bases between. The CDR3 extends over 14 amino acids. For the CDR3, the DNA is TGCAGCGTTGAAGCCCCGGGACACCAAGAGACCCAGTACTTC. This sequence encodes CSVEAPGHQETQYF.

The chain couples TRBV4-3 to TRBJ2-7, with TRBD2 identical over 12 bases. CDR1 is LGHNA, CDR2 YSLEER, per germline. V shed 0 bases and J 3 bases; nucleotides not matched to a gene: 6. CDR3 length: 17 amino acids. CDR3 sequence reads: CASSQDDGLAGIYEQYF. The DNA for the CDR3 is TGCGCCAGCAGCCAAGACGACGGACTAGCGGGAATCTACGAGCAGTACTTC.

This clonotype was seen many times. The chain couples TRBV6-5 to TRBJ1-1; the D is unclear. The CDR3 sequence is 11 residues long. Trimming cost V 8 bases and J 0 bases, with 4 bases left between them. CDR1 is MNHEY, CDR2 SVGAGI, per germline. The chain's CDR3 is CASGLNTEAFF. The CDR3 coding sequence is TGTGCCAGCGGACTGAACACTGAAGCTTTCTTT.

This clonotype was seen a handful of times. The rearrangement uses TRBV12-3 or TRBV12-4 and TRBJ1-1; 8 nucleotides agree with TRBD1. There are 15 residues in the CDR3. Trimming at V came to 5 bases and at J to 3 bases, leaving 8 bases not matched to a gene. CDR3 sequence: CASSTIQGAYTEAFF. The CDR3 DNA reads as TGTGCCAGCAGTACTATTCAGGGGGCGTACACTGAAGCTTTCTTT.

This clonotype was seen a handful of times. The CDR3 protein is CASSLEAATYEQYF. The CDR3 coding sequence is TGCGCCAGCAGCTTGGAGGCCGCTACCTACGAGCAGTACTTC. The chain combines TRBV5-1 with TRBJ2-7, with unresolved D. Germline V gives CDR1 SGHRS, CDR2 YFSETQ. The CDR3 totals 14 residues. The V end was cut by 0 bases, the J end by 2 bases, with 9 bases between.

The V and J genes are TRBV9 and TRBJ2-3; D is uncertain. The ends were cut back, 7 bases at V and 4 bases at J, with 7 bases in the middle. CDR3 length equals 11 residues. Germline V gene lookup returns CDR1 SGDLS and CDR2 YYNGEE. CDR3 coding DNA: TGTGCCAGCGTAAGCGCAGATACGCAGTATTTT. Residues: CASVSADTQYF.

This clonotype has only a few counts. The genes are TRBV20-1 and TRBJ2-7; 8 bases are shared with TRBD2. This CDR3 contains 15 residues. Germline V gene lookup returns CDR1 DFQATT and CDR2 SNEGSKA (reference sequence). The V segment lost 6 bases and the J segment 3 bases; nucleotides outside the gene matches: 13. As DNA, the CDR3 is TGCAGTGCAACACAACTAGCGGTGATAGTCTACGAGCAGTACTTC. Amino acids: CSATQLAVIVYEQYF.

This clonotype was counted only a few times. As DNA, the CDR3 is TGTGCCAGCAGGGGGCCCAATCAGCCCCAGCATTTT. Its protein is CASRGPNQPQHF. The chain uses TRBV27 and TRBJ1-5; tentative D call: TRBD1 (5 bases). Trimming took off 6 bases at V and 3 bases at J, with 6 bases between the two ends. The CDR3 runs to 12 residues. Germline V CDR1 and CDR2: MNHEY, SMNVEV (reference sequence).

The chain couples TRBV2 to TRBJ2-1; either TRBD1 or TRBD2 may supply D (5 bases each). The CDR3 sequence is 12 residues long. Germline V CDR1 and CDR2: SNHLY, FYNNEI. The V gene lost 6 bases and the J gene lost 10 bases, with 13 bases spanning the gap. Here the CDR3 reads CASSRGPGEQFF. The CDR3 nucleotides are TGTGCCAGCAGCCGGGGCCCCGGGGAGCAGTTCTTC.

This chain connects TRBV20-1 to TRBJ2-3; TRBD2 matches 7 bases. Germline V CDR1 and CDR2: DFQATT, SNEGSKA (reference sequence). The V gene end was trimmed by 1 base and the J gene end by 4 bases; junction bases not matched to a gene: 8. The length of the CDR3 is 15 residues. CDR3 amino acids: CSARVSYRGADTQYF. The CDR3 coding sequence is TGCAGTGCTAGAGTATCATATCGGGGGGCAGATACGCAGTATTTT.

The V gene is TRBV4-3, the J gene TRBJ2-7; 10 nucleotides agree with TRBD1. The germline V gene encodes CDR1 LGHNA and CDR2 YSLEER. The CDR3 sequence is 15 residues long. Unmatched junction bases numbered 12, after V lost 6 bases and J lost 7 bases. CDR3 coding DNA: TGCGCCAGCAGTATTTCAGGGACAGGGGCGGAAGAGCAGTACTTC. Translation: CASSISGTGAEEQYF.

This clonotype has a handful of counts. This chain joins TRBV6-5 and TRBJ2-1; D tentatively fits TRBD1 or TRBD2 (5 bases each). The V gene's germline CDR1 is MNHEY and CDR2 SVGAGI. The germline V and J ends were trimmed by 8 bases and 5 bases, with 13 bases remaining between them. This CDR3 is 13 amino acids long. CDR3 loop: CASLGTVNNEQFF. DNA of the CDR3: TGTGCCAGCCTAGGGACGGTGAACAATGAGCAGTTCTTC.

The chain recombines TRBV4-1 with TRBJ1-2; D uncertain. This CDR3 contains 14 residues. Germline V gene lookup returns CDR1 MGHRA and CDR2 YSYEKL. V was trimmed by 3 bases and J by 8 bases, leaving 16 bases between them. CDR3 in DNA: TGCGCCAGCAGCCAGACCCGGGCCCCAGTGGGCTACACCTTC. Its translation: CASSQTRAPVGYTF.

This clonotype was seen a handful of times. This chain connects TRBV3-1 to TRBJ2-3; D gene ambiguous. CDR1 is LGHDT and CDR2 is YNNKEL in the germline V gene (reference sequence). There are 14 residues in the CDR3. V was shortened by 4 bases and J by 2 bases, with 10 bases between the two germline ends. CDR3 region: CASSLEGFTDTQYF. For the CDR3, the DNA is TGTGCCAGCAGCCTAGAAGGGTTCACAGATACGCAGTATTTT.

This clonotype was detected only a few times. J is TRBJ2-5 and V is TRBV6-1; D could derive from TRBD1 or TRBD2 (5 bases each). CDR3 size: 14 residues. The germline gives CDR1 MNHNS, CDR2 SASEGT. V was trimmed by 6 bases and J by 5 bases, leaving 16 bases between them. CDR3 protein: CASRPRQWGETQYF. CDR3 DNA: TGTGCCAGCAGACCACGACAGTGGGGGGAGACCCAGTACTTC.

The sample holds many counts of this clonotype. The rearrangement joins TRBV4-3 to TRBJ2-2; 9 bases agree with TRBD2. Trimming at V came to 0 bases and at J to 6 bases, leaving 11 bases not matched to a gene. CDR1 is LGHNA and CDR2 is YSLEER in the germline V gene. CDR3 length: 18 amino acids. The CDR3 nucleotides read TGCGCCAGCAGCCAAGATGCTAGCGGGGTTGATTGGGCCGGGGAGCTGTTTTTT. Translated: CASSQDASGVDWAGELFF.